The TCR beta chain under discussion was sequenced for a study of molecular identifiers for immune sequencing clone quantification listed by TCRdb under 2018. About the full investigation: For a replicate experiment, the RNA from either 20,000 or 100,000 naive CD8 T cells was divided into five aliquots, and four of those aliquots went on to sequencing. This methods study used CD8 T cells to benchmark TCR RNA copy counting and molecular-identifier clustering-based TCR repertoire sequencing (MIDCIRS). Results the study describes overall, beyond this receptor: Spiked-in Jurkat TCR RNA equal to a single cell's worth was reported to be detectable even within one million naive CD8 T cells. The naive libraries included spiked-in Jurkat TCR RNA (around 9 copies' worth), and this RNA is not part of the donor repertoire. Clones above 20 RNA copies held over 98% of molecules in CMV-specific effector cells but under 1% in naive cells. Without barcode sub-clustering, chimeric consensus sequences inflated TCR diversity; chimeras reached as high as 47%. Modeling indicated 2.5 to 3.5 TCR RNA copies recovered per cell, compared with about 10 by digital PCR, which implies a capture efficiency of around 31%. Highly expanded clone sizes could be underestimated because identical TCR molecules may share a barcode.

Libraries of naive CD8 T cells were generated from about 21,000 to 970,000 sorted cells, with 10%, 30% or 50% of the purified RNA used. Naive CD8 T cells, defined as CD8+CD4-CCR7+CD45RA+, were FACS-sorted into RLT Plus buffer on a BD FACSAria II. To test detection sensitivity, Jurkat RNA equal to 10 or so TCR copies was added to samples of about 20,000-1,000,000 naive CD8 T cells. CD8 T cells were enriched with RosetteSep CD8+ T Cell Enrichment Cocktail and Ficoll-Paque, followed by ACK red cell lysis. CDR1 and CDR2, per the germline V gene (reference sequence), are GTSNPN and SVGIG. There are 13 amino acids in the CDR3, from cysteine to phenylalanine inclusive. Of the read, only the CDR3 DNA is kept; its 39 bases are in frame from base 1. The junction shows trimming of 3 bases on V and 2 bases on J, plus 11 bases between the germline ends. This clonotype was seen at least ten times. Its antigen is unknown. No much larger clonotype is one base removed from it; base qualities were not supplied.

Library prep was done by PCR. These reads were obtained on an Illumina HiSeq 4000. Bulk TCR libraries were made following a previously described method, with the TCR primers given in Table S5. The Qiagen AllPrep DNA/RNA kit was used to purify total RNA. Reads from multiple sequencing runs of the same library were pooled before analysis. Turning to the authors' computational methods: Only reads with exact TCR constant sequence were kept, trimmed to 150 nt, and grouped by their 12-nt molecular barcodes. Within each barcode group, reads were sub-clustered at a 15% Levenshtein threshold, and quality-weighted consensus sequences were built per RNA molecule. Non-functional sequences were excluded, and lower-count sequences lying one edit away from another sequence were also excluded. On the basis of fitting two negative binomial distributions, barcode sub-clusters with fewer than 20% of the maximum read count were discarded. TCRdb itself trimmed the public reads at Q25 with fastp, ran MiXCR and retained productive beta chains. A single entry per CDR3 protein holds the most common genes and DNA from its merged rows. These V and J calls rely on TCRdb rather than the paper's analysis. The sample has about 640,000 distinct CDR3 sequences on record, roughly 21% of them singletons. The top ten hold 0.85% of the sample.

The sequenced sample consisted of naive CD8+ T cells from blood, with Jurkat cell RNA spiked in. Taken with the paper, the label for cell subset or site translates to: FACS-sorted CD8+CD4-CCR7+CD45RA+ naive T cells. The source is a human donor in good health. Some libraries in this study had Jurkat cell RNA spiked in. Recombination connected TRBV30 to TRBJ2-7; TRBD1 is a weak D gene call, 5 bases matching. The CDR3 has the sequence CAWSDLGPYEQYF. The DNA sequence reads TGTGCCTGGAGCGATCTGGGGCCCTACGAGCAGTACTTC.